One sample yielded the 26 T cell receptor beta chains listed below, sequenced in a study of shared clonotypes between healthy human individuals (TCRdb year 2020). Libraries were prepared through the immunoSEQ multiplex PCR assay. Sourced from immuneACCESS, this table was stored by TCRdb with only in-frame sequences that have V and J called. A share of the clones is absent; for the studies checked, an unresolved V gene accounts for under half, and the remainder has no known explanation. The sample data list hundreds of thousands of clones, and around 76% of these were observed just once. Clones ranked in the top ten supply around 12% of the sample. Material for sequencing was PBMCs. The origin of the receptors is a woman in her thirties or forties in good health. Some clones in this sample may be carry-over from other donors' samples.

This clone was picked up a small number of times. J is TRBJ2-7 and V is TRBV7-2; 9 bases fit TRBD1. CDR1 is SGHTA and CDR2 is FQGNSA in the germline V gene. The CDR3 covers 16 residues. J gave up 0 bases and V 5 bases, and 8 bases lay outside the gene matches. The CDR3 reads CASSTAGTGLSYEQYF. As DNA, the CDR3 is TGTGCCAGCAGCACCGCCGGGACAGGGCTCTCCTACGAGCAGTACTTC.

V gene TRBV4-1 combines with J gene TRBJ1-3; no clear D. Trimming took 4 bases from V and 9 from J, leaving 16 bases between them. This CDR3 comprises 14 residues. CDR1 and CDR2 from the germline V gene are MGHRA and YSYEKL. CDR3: CASSREDRLATIYF. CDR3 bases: TGCGCCAGCAGCCGGGAAGACCGCCTGGCCACCATATATTTT.

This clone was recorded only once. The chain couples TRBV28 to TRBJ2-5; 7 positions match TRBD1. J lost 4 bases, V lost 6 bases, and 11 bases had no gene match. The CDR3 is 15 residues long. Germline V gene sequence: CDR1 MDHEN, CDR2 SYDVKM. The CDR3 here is CASRSNRGTRETQYF. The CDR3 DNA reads TGTGCCAGCAGATCTAACAGGGGTACCCGAGAGACCCAGTACTTC.

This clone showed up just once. The CDR3: CASSLERQAFYGYTF. Written as DNA, the CDR3 is TGTGCCAGCAGCTTAGAAAGACAAGCCTTCTATGGCTACACCTTC. The J gene is TRBJ1-2, the V gene TRBV7-6; D remains unclear. CDR1 is SGHVS, CDR2 FNYEAQ, per germline. The CDR3 covers 15 residues. V lost 1 base and J lost 4, with 13 bases in between.

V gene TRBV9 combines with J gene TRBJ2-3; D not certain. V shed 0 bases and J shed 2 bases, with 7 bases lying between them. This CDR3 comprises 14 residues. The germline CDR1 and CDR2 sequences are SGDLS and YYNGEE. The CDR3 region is CASSVEANTDTQYF. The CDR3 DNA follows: TGTGCCAGCAGCGTAGAGGCTAACACAGATACGCAGTATTTT.

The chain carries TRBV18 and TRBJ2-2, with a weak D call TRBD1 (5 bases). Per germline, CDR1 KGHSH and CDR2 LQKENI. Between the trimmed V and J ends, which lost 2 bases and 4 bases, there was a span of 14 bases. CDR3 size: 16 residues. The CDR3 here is CASSPEVRQITGELFF. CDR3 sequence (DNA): TGTGCCAGCTCACCAGAGGTCCGACAGATCACCGGGGAGCTGTTTTTT.

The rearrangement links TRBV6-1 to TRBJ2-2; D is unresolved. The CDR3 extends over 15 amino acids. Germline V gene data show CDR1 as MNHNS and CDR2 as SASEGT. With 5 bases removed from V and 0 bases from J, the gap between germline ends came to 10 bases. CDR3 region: CASSLTWTNTGELFF. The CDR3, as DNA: TGTGCCAGCAGTCTGACCTGGACGAACACCGGGGAGCTGTTTTTT.

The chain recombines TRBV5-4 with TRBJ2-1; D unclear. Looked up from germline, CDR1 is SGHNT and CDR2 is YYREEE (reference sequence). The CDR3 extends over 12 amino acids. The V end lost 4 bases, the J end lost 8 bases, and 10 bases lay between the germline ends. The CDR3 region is CASSRRSDEQFF. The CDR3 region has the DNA TGTGCCAGCAGCCGTAGGTCTGATGAGCAGTTCTTC.

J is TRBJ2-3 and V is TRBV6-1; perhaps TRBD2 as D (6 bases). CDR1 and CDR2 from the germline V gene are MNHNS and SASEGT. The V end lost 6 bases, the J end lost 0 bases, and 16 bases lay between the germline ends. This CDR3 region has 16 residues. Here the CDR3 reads CASSESPSVSTDTQYF. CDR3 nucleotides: TGTGCCAGCAGCGAATCTCCTAGCGTGAGCACAGATACGCAGTATTTT.

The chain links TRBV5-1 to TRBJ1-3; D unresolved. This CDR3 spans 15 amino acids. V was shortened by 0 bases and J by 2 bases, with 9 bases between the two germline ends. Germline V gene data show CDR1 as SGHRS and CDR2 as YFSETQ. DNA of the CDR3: TGCGCCAGCAGCTTGGCCGACGGGACTGGAAACACCATATATTTT. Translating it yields CASSLADGTGNTIYF.

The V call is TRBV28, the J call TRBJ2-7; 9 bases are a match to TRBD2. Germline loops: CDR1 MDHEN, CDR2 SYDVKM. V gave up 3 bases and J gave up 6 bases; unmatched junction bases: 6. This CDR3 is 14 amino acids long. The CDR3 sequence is CASSFLAGVGEQYF. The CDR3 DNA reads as TGTGCCAGCAGTTTTTTAGCGGGAGTGGGCGAGCAGTACTTC.

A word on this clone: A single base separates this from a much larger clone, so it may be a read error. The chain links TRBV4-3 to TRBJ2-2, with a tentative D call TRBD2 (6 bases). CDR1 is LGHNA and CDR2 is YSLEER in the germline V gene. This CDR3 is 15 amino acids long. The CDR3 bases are TGCGCCAGCAGCCAAGTCTACGGAAACACCGGGGGGCTGTTTTTT. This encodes CASSQVYGNTGGLFF.

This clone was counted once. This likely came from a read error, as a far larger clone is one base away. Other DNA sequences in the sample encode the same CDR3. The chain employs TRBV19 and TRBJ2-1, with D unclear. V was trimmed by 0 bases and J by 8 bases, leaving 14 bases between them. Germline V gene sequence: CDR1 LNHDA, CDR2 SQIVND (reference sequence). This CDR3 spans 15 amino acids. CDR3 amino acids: CASSIDLLAPDEQFF. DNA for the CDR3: TGTGCCAGTAGTATAGATCTACTCGCCCCAGATGAGCAGTTCTTC.

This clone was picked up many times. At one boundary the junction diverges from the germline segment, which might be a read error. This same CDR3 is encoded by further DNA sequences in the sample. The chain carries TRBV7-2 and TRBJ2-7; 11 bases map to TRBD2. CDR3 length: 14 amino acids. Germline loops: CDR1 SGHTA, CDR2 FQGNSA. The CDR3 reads CASSLAGGPYEQYF. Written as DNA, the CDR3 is TGTGCCAGCAGCCTAGCGGGAGGCCCCTACGAGCAGTACTTC.

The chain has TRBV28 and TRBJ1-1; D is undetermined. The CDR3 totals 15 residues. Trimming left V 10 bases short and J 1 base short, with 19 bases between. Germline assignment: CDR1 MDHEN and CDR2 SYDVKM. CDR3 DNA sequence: TGTGCCACCGGAGACGCCGGAAGTCCGAACACTGAAGCTTTCTTT. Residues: CATGDAGSPNTEAFF.

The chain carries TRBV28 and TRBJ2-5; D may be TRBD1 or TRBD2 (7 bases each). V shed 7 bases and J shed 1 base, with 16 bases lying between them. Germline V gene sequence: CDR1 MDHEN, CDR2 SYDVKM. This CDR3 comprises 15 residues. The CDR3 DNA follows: TGTGCCAGCACAGGGGGGGCGGCCTTCCAAGAGACCCAGTACTTC. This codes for CASTGGAAFQETQYF.

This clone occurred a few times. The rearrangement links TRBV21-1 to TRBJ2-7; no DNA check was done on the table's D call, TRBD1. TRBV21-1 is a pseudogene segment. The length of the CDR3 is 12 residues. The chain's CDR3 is CASSSGGYEQYF. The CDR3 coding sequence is TGTGCCAGCAGCTCAGGGGGATACGAGCAGTACTTC.

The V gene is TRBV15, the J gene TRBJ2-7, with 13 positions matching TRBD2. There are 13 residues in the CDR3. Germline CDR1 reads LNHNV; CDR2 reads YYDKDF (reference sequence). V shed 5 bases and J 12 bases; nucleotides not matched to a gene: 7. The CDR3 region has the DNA TGTGCCACCAGCGGGACTAGCGGGGAAGGCCGGTACTTC. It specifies CATSGTSGEGRYF.

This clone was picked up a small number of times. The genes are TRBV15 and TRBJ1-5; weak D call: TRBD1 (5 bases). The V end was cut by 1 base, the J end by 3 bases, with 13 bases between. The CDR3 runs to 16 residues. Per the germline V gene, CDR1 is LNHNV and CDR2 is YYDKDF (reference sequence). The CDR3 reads CATSRVERGYNQPQHF. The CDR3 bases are TGTGCCACCAGCAGAGTGGAGAGGGGTTACAATCAGCCCCAGCATTTT.

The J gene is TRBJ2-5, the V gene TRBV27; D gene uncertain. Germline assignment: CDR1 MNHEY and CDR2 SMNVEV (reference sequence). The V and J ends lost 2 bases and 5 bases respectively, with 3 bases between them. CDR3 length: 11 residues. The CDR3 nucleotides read TGTGCCAGCAGTTTAAGGGAGACCCAGTACTTC. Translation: CASSLRETQYF.

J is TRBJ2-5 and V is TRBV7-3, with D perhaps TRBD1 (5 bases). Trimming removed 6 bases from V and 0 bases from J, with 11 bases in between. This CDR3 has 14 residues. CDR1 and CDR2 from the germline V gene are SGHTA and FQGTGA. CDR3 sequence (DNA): TGTGCCAGCAGTCGAACAGGTTACCAAGAGACCCAGTACTTC. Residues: CASSRTGYQETQYF. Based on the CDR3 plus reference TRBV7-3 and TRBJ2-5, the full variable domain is GAGVSQTPSNKVTEKGKYVELRCDPISGHTALYWYRQSLGQGPEFLIYFQGTGAADDSGLPNDRFFAVRPEGSVSTLKIQRTERGDSAVYLCASSRTGYQETQYFGPGTRLLVL.

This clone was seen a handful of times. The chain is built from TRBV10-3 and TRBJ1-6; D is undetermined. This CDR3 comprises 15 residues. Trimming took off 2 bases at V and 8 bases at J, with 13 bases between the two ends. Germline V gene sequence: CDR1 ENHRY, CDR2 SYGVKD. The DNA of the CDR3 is TGTGCCATCAGTGAGGGTAGCTTGACTGATTCACCCCTCCACTTT. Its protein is CAISEGSLTDSPLHF.

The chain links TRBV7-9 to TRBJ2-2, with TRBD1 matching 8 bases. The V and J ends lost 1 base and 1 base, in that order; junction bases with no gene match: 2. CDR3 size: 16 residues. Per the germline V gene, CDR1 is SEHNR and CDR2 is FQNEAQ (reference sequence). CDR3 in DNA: TGTGCCAGCAGCTTAGGCGGGACAGGGAACACCGGGGAGCTGTTTTTT. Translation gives CASSLGGTGNTGELFF.

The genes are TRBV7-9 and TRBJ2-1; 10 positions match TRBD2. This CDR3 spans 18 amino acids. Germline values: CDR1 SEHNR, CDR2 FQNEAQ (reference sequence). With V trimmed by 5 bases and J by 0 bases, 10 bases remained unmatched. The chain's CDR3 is CASSRTSGIQSSYNEQFF. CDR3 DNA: TGTGCCAGCAGCCGGACTAGCGGTATACAGAGCTCCTACAATGAGCAGTTCTTC.

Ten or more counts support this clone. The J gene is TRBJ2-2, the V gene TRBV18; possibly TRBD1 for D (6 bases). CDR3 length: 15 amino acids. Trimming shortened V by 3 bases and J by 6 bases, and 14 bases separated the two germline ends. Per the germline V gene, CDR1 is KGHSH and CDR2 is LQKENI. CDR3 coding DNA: TGTGCCAGCTCACCTTTTTCAGGGGATGCCGGGGAGCTGTTTTTT. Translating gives CASSPFSGDAGELFF. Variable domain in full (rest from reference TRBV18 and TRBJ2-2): NAGVMQNPRHLVRRRGQEARLRCSPMKGHSHVYWYRQLPEEGLKFMVYLQKENIIDESGMPKERFSAEFPKEGPSILRIQQVVRGDSAAYFCASSPFSGDAGELFFGEGSRLTVL.

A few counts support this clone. Here the CDR3 reads CASSPMTDSGNTIYF. Written as DNA, the CDR3 is TGTGCCAGCAGTCCGATGACAGACTCTGGAAACACCATATATTTT. The chain uses TRBV6-6 and TRBJ1-3; tentatively, D is TRBD1 (5 bases). Trimming pared 5 bases from V and 0 bases from J, leaving 11 bases between. CDR1 is MNHNY and CDR2 is SVGAGI in the germline V gene (reference sequence). CDR3 size: 15 residues.